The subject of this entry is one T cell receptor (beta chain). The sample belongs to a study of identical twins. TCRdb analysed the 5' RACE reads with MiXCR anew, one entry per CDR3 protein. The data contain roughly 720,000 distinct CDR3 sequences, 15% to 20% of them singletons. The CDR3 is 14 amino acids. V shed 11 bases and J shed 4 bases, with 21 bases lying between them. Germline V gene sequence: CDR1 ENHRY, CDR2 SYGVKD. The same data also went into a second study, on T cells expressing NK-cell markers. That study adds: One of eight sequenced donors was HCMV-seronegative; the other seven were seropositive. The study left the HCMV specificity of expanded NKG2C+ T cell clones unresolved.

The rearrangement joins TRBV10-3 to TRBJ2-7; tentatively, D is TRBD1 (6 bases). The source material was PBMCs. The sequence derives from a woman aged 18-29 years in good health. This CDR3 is CASSRDTFKYEQYF. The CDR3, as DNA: TGTGCCTCCTCCCGGGACACCTTCAAGTACGAGCAGTACTTC.